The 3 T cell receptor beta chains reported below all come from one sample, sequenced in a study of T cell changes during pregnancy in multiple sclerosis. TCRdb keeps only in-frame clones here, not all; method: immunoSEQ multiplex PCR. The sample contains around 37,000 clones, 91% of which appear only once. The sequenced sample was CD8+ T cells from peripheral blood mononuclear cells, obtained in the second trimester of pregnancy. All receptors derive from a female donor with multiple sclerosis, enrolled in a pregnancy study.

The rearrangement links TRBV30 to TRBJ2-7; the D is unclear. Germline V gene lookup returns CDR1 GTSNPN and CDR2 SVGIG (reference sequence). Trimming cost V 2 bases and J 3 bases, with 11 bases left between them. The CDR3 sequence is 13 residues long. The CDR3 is CAWSRDWNYEQYF. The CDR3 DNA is TGTGCCTGGAGTCGAGACTGGAACTACGAGCAGTACTTC.

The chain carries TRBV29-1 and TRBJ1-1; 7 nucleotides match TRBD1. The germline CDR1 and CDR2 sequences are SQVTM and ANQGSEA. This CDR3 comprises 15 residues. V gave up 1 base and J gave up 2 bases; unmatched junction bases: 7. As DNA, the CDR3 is TGCAGCGTTGAAGGGAAGAGACAGGGCAACACTGAAGCTTTCTTT. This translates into CSVEGKRQGNTEAFF.

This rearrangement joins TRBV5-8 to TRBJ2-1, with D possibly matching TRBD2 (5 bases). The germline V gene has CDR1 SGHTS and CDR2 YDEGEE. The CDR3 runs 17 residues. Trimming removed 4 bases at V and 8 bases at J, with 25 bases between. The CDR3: CASSDGGKDDIFDEQFF. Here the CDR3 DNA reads TGTGCCAGCAGCGATGGAGGCAAGGATGACATATTCGATGAGCAGTTCTTC. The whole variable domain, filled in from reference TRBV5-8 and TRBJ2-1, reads EAGVTQSPTHLIKTRGQQATLRCSPISGHTSVYWYQQALGLGLQFLLWYDEGEERNRGNFPPRFSGRQFPNYSSELNVNALELEDSALYLCASSDGGKDDIFDEQFFGPGTRLTVL.